Listed below are T cell receptor beta chains from one sample, sequenced in a study of T-cell memory formation after mild COVID-19. In TCRdb, the 5' RACE reads were re-called with MiXCR into one record per CDR3 protein. This table holds roughly 610,000 distinct CDR3 sequences, around 16% found once. The sequenced sample consisted of PBMCs or a T cell subset sorted from them (not recorded which). The receptors shown here come from an adult woman who had mild COVID-19 (a few samples of this study predate the infection). Cell type and time point are not known. Both conserved end residues are part of each CDR3. D genes are given only for firm matches. A clone size is listed for some rows: how often the clone was seen (once, few, many), or a class if it is expanded.

TRBJ2-7,.,.,TRBV10-3,TGTGCCATCAGTCTGTCGGGGGCAACCTACGAGCAGTACTTC,CAISLSGATYEQYF
TRBJ1-2,.,few,TRBV6-2/TRBV6-3,TGTGCCAGCAGTTACTTTGTTAACCGATTTTCCAGCTATGGCTACACCTTC,CASSYFVNRFSSYGYTF
TRBJ2-2,.,few,TRBV24-1,TGTGCCACCAGTACCGGGACAATCAACACCGGGGAGCTGTTTTTT,CATSTGTINTGELFF
TRBJ2-1,TRBD2,once,TRBV12-3/TRBV12-4,TGTGCCAGCAGTTTAGCGGAGACTAGCGGGGGGGCCAACTACAATGAGCAGTTCTTC,CASSLAETSGGANYNEQFF
TRBJ2-5,TRBD2,few,TRBV6-5,TGTGCCAGCAGCCCCGGACTAGCGGAAGATACCCAGTACTTC,CASSPGLAEDTQYF
TRBJ2-7,.,.,TRBV7-2,TGTGCCAGCAGCTACCCGGGATCAATCTACGAGCAGTACTTC,CASSYPGSIYEQYF
TRBJ1-1,.,few,TRBV5-4,TGTGCCACCTTCGACAGAGCGAATGAAGCTTTCTTT,CATFDRANEAFF
TRBJ2-1,TRBD2,few,TRBV6-6,TGTGCCAGCAGCCCCCTCGGGGGGGCCGGGAATGAGCAGTTCTTC,CASSPLGGAGNEQFF
TRBJ2-1,.,many,TRBV15,TGTGCCACCAGCAGAGACACGGCAAGACAGGGAGGCAATGAGCAGTTCTTC,CATSRDTARQGGNEQFF
TRBJ2-1,.,.,TRBV2,TGTGCCAGCACTACCGGGCCTAGCTCCTACAATGAGCAGTTCTTC,CASTTGPSSYNEQFF
TRBJ2-5,.,.,TRBV12-3/TRBV12-4,TGTGCCACCGGCCGGGGTGGTGAGACCCAGTACTTC,CATGRGGETQYF
TRBJ1-1,.,few,TRBV6-2/TRBV6-3,TGTGCCAGCAGACCACCGACCCGACAAACTGAAGCTTTCTTT,CASRPPTRQTEAFF
TRBJ2-7,TRBD1,few,TRBV5-4,TGTGCCAGGGAGGGACAGGGCCTCTACGAGCAGTACTTC,CAREGQGLYEQYF
TRBJ2-7,.,.,TRBV7-9,TGTGCCAGCTCTCAAAAGCGGAGCTCCTACGAGCAGTACTTC,CASSQKRSSYEQYF
TRBJ2-1,TRBD2,.,TRBV20-1,TGCAGTGCTAGAGCATCCCTCGTTCCTGGCGGGGGGCCTAATGAGCAGTTCTTC,CSARASLVPGGGPNEQFF
TRBJ2-1,TRBD1,many,TRBV7-9,TGTGCCAGCGGTAGGGCAGGGGGCTACAATGAGCAGTTCTTC,CASGRAGGYNEQFF
TRBJ1-1,TRBD1,.,TRBV12-3/TRBV12-4,TGTGCCAGCAGTCCGCAGGGGGAGACTGAAGCTTTCTTT,CASSPQGETEAFF
TRBJ1-6,.,.,TRBV20-1,TGCAGTGCTAGAGGGGGTGTCAGCTCCTATAATTCACCCCTCCACTTT,CSARGGVSSYNSPLHF
TRBJ1-1,.,many,TRBV12-3/TRBV12-4,TGTGCCAGCAGCTTATTGAACACTGAAGCTTTCTTT,CASSLLNTEAFF
TRBJ2-3,TRBD2,many,TRBV5-1,TGCGCCAGCAGCTTGGGTTCTAGCGGGGGTACAGATACGCAGTATTTT,CASSLGSSGGTDTQYF
TRBJ2-2,.,many,TRBV15,TGTGCCACCAGGGGCGCGAACACCGGGGAGCTGTTTTTT,CATRGANTGELFF
TRBJ2-7,.,few,TRBV18,TGTGCCAGCTCACCAATGGGCGGCGAGCAGTACTTC,CASSPMGGEQYF
TRBJ2-7,TRBD2,.,TRBV7-9,TGTGCCAGCAGTCACCCGACGGGGGGCTACGAGCAGTACTTC,CASSHPTGGYEQYF
TRBJ2-7,.,.,TRBV6-5,TGTGCCAGCAGTTACTTACCAAACTACTACGAGCAGTACTTC,CASSYLPNYYEQYF
TRBJ2-2,.,few,TRBV6-5,TGTGCCAGCAGTTACGCGGCTAGCCGCTTTTCGTCCGGGGAGCTGTTTTTT,CASSYAASRFSSGELFF
TRBJ1-1,.,few,TRBV10-3,TGTGCCATCAGTGAGCAGGGAGAGTCCACTGAAGCTTTCTTT,CAISEQGESTEAFF
TRBJ1-2,.,few,TRBV7-9,TGTGCCAGCAGCTTTGGCCAGTACTATGGCTACACCTTC,CASSFGQYYGYTF
TRBJ2-3,.,few,TRBV20-1,TGCAGTGCTCTGGACCCACGGGGCACAGATACGCAGTATTTT,CSALDPRGTDTQYF
TRBJ2-5,TRBD2,.,TRBV20-1,TGCAGTGCTAGGATTGCAGGACTAGAGCTTCATATATCGGAGACCCAGTACTTC,CSARIAGLELHISETQYF
TRBJ1-4,TRBD1,.,TRBV5-1,TGCGCCAGCAGCTTGGTGGGACAGGGGAATGAAAAACTGTTTTTT,CASSLVGQGNEKLFF
TRBJ2-7,.,few,TRBV4-2,TGTGCCAGCAGCCAAGAGAGAACTTCCTACGAGCAGTACTTC,CASSQERTSYEQYF
TRBJ1-2,TRBD1,.,TRBV12-3/TRBV12-4,TGTGCCAGCAGATCCCAGGGGGACGGCTACACCTTC,CASRSQGDGYTF
TRBJ2-1,TRBD2,.,TRBV7-3,TGTGCCAGCAGCTTATTAGCGGGGGGGCCATTTTATGAGCAGTTCTTC,CASSLLAGGPFYEQFF
TRBJ1-1,TRBD1,.,TRBV5-1,TGCGCCAGCAGCCGATGGACAGGGGGCGAGGCTGAAGCTTTCTTT,CASSRWTGGEAEAFF
TRBJ2-1,.,.,TRBV20-1,TGCAGTGCAACCTACAATGAGCAGTTCTTC,CSATYNEQFF
TRBJ1-5,.,.,TRBV7-9,TGTGCCAGCAGCTTAGAGCTGGGCAATCAGCCCCAGCATTTT,CASSLELGNQPQHF
TRBJ2-1,TRBD1,many,TRBV5-1,TGCGCCAGCAGCTTGGGACAGGGGGGCGATGAGCAGTTCTTC,CASSLGQGGDEQFF
TRBJ2-1,.,.,TRBV24-1,TGTGCCACCAGTGAAGCAGGGGCTTACAATGAGCAGTTCTTC,CATSEAGAYNEQFF
TRBJ2-7,TRBD1,few,TRBV6-5,TGTGCCAGCAGTTTCGAACTCCTCGGGACAGGGTCTTTCTCCTACGAGCAGTACTTC,CASSFELLGTGSFSYEQYF
TRBJ1-1,.,few,TRBV5-1,TGCGCCAGCAGCTTGGGGCCACAGGGGAACACTGAAGCTTTCTTT,CASSLGPQGNTEAFF
TRBJ2-2,.,.,TRBV29-1,TGCAGCGTTGATCAGGGGGGAACCGGGGAGCTGTTTTTT,CSVDQGGTGELFF
TRBJ1-1,.,few,TRBV5-1,TGCGCCAGCAGCTTGGTGGGGGCGCATACGGAGAATGTGGGCACTGAAGCTTTCTTT,CASSLVGAHTENVGTEAFF
TRBJ2-3,TRBD2,many,TRBV20-1,TGCAGTGCTAGGCCGACTAGCGGGAGAATTTCGGATACGCAGTATTTT,CSARPTSGRISDTQYF
TRBJ1-1,.,.,TRBV6-5,TGTGCCAGCAGTTACTCTGGGGGCCCTGAAGCTTTCTTT,CASSYSGGPEAFF
TRBJ1-2,.,.,TRBV19,TGTGCCAGTAGTATCCGGGAACGTGGCTATGGCTACACCTTC,CASSIRERGYGYTF
TRBJ2-1,.,.,TRBV4-2,TGTGCCAGCAGCCAAGAGGGTGCCCGGAATGAGCAGTTCTTC,CASSQEGARNEQFF
TRBJ2-5,.,.,TRBV10-3,TGTGCCATCAGTGCGGACAGTTGGAGGACGGAGACCCAGTACTTC,CAISADSWRTETQYF
TRBJ2-3,TRBD2,.,TRBV7-3,TGTGCCAGCAGCCAAAGTCTACTAGCGGTCCACACAGATACGCAGTATTTT,CASSQSLLAVHTDTQYF
TRBJ2-2,.,few,TRBV20-1,TGCAGTGCTAGAGATCCGGGGCTCGGGGAGCTGTTTTTT,CSARDPGLGELFF
TRBJ2-7,.,.,TRBV3-1,TGTGCCAGCAGCCAAGATACGGACGAGCAGTACTTC,CASSQDTDEQYF
TRBJ2-5,TRBD2,few,TRBV19,TGTGCCAGTAGTAGACTAGCGGGGGAGACAGAGACCCAGTACTTC,CASSRLAGETETQYF
TRBJ2-3,TRBD2,many,TRBV29-1,TGCAGCGTTGAAGCTCTAGCGGTTCCCACCCCAAGCACAGATACGCAGTATTTT,CSVEALAVPTPSTDTQYF
TRBJ2-3,TRBD2,few,TRBV6-2/TRBV6-3,TGTGCCAGCAGTAGACTAGCGGGAGTTATAGATACGCAGTATTTT,CASSRLAGVIDTQYF
TRBJ2-1,.,.,TRBV7-2,TGTGCCAGCAGCTTAGAGGCACACAGTAATGAGCAGTTCTTC,CASSLEAHSNEQFF
TRBJ2-3,TRBD2,few,TRBV4-1,TGCGCCAGCAGCCAGGCGGGAGAGACAGATACGCAGTATTTT,CASSQAGETDTQYF
TRBJ1-1,TRBD1,few,TRBV11-2,TGTGCCAGCAGCTTAGCTCGGGGACAGAAAATGAACACTGAAGCTTTCTTT,CASSLARGQKMNTEAFF